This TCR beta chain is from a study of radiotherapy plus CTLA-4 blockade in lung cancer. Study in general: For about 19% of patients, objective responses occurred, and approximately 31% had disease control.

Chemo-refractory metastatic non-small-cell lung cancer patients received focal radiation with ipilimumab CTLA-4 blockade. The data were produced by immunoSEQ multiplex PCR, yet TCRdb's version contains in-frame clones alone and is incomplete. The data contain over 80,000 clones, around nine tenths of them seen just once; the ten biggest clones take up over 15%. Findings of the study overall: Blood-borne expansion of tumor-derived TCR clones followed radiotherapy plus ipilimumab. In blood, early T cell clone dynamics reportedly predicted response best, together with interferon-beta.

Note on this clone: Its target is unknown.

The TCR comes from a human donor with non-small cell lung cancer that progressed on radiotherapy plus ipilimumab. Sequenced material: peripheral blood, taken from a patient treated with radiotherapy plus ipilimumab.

The CDR3 loop is CASSVSQGATGELFF. In DNA form, the CDR3 reads TGTGCCAGCAGTGTTTCGCAGGGGGCCACCGGGGAGCTGTTTTTT. The chain is built from TRBV2 and TRBJ2-2, with 8 positions matching TRBD1. CDR1 SNHLY and CDR2 FYNNEI come from the germline V gene. After removal of 4 bases from V and 4 bases from J, the junction contained 5 bases not matched to a gene. The CDR3 has 15 residues.